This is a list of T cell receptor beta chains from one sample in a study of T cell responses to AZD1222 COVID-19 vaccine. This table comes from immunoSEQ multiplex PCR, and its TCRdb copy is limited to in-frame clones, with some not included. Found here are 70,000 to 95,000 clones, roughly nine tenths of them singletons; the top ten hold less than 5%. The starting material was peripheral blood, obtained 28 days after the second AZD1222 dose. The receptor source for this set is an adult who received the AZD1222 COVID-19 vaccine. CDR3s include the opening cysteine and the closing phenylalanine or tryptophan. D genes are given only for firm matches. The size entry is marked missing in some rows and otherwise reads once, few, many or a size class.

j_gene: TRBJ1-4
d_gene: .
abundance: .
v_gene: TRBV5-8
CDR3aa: CARRSRVGEKLFF
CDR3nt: TGTGCCAGACGCTCAAGGGTTGGCGAAAAACTGTTTTTT

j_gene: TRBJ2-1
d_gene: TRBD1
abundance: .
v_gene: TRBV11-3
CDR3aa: CARTGGSYNEQFF
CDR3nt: TGTGCTCGCACAGGGGGCTCCTACAATGAGCAGTTCTTC

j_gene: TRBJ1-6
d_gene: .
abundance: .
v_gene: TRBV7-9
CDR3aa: CASSLAPTPLHF
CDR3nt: TGTGCCAGCAGCTTAGCGCCCACACCCCTCCACTTT

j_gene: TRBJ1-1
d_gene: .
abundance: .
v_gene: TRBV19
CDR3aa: CASSIETDAPEAFF
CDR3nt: TGTGCCAGTAGTATAGAGACGGACGCCCCTGAAGCTTTCTTT

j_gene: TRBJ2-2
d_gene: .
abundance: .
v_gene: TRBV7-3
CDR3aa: CASSLAGSPTGELFF
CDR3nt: TGTGCCAGCAGCCTGGCGGGGAGTCCCACCGGGGAGCTGTTTTTT

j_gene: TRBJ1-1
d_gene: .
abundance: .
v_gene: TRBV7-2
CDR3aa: CASSFLSGGNTEAFF
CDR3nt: TGTGCCAGCAGCTTCCTCAGTGGGGGAAACACTGAAGCTTTCTTT

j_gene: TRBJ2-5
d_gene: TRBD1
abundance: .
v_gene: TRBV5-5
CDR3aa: CASSRLDREETQYF
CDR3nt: TGTGCCAGCAGCCGATTGGACAGGGAAGAGACCCAGTACTTC

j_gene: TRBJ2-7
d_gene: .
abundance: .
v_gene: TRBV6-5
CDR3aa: CASREGQAYEQYF
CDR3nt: TGTGCCAGCAGGGAGGGACAAGCCTACGAGCAGTACTTC

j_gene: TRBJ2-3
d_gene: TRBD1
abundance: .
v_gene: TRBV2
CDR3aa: CASNRDSPDTQYF
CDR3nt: TGTGCCAGCAATCGGGACAGTCCAGATACGCAGTATTTT

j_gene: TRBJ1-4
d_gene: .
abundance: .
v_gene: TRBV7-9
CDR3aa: CASSSYEKLFF
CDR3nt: TGTGCCAGCAGCTCGTATGAAAAACTGTTTTTT

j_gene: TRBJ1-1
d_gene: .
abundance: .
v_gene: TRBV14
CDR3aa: CASSQQIQNTEAFF
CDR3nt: TGTGCCAGCAGCCAACAAATCCAGAATACTGAAGCTTTCTTT

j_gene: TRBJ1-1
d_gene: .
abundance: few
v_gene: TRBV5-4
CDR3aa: CATQPRMNTEAFF
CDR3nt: TGTGCCACCCAGCCTCGGATGAACACTGAAGCTTTCTTT

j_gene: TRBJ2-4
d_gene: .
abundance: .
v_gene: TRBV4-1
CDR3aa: CASSQDLDRGPYKYIQYF
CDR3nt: TGCGCCAGCAGCCAAGATCTCGATAGGGGCCCTTACAAGTACATTCAGTACTTC

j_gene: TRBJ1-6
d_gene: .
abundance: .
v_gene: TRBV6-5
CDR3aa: CASSYGVPDHSPLHF
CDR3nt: TGTGCCAGCAGTTACGGGGTCCCAGACCATTCACCCCTCCACTTT

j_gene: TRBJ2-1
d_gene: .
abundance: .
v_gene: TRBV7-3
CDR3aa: CASSLASYNEQFF
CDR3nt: TGTGCCAGCAGCTTAGCCTCCTATAATGAGCAGTTCTTC

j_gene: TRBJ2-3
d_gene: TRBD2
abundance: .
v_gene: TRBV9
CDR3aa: CASSVVAGWGTDTQYF
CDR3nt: TGTGCCAGCAGCGTAGTAGCGGGGTGGGGCACAGATACGCAGTATTTT

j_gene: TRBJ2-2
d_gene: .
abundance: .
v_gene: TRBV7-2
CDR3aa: CASSLTTDNTGELFF
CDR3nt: TGTGCCAGCAGCTTAACGACAGATAACACCGGGGAGCTGTTTTTT

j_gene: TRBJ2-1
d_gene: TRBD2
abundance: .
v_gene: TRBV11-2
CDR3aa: CASSFLAGASTGNEQFF
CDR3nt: TGTGCCAGCAGCTTCCTAGCGGGAGCCTCTACGGGAAATGAGCAGTTCTTC

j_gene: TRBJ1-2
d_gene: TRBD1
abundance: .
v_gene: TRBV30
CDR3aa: CAWRTRGLGYTF
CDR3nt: TGTGCCTGGAGGACCAGGGGGCTTGGCTACACCTTC

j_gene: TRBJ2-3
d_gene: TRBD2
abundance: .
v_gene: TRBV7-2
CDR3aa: CASSKTSGASTDTQYF
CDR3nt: TGTGCCAGCAGCAAGACTAGCGGTGCTAGCACAGATACGCAGTATTTT

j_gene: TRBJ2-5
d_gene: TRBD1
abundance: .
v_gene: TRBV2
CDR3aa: CASSEEGTEKETQYF
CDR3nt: TGTGCCAGCAGTGAAGAGGGGACAGAAAAAGAGACCCAGTACTTC

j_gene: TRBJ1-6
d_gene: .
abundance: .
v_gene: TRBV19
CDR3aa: CASSISRGGSPLHF
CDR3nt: TGTGCCAGTAGTATCTCCCGGGGGGGTTCACCCCTCCACTTT